This record concerns one T cell receptor (beta chain) sequence. This CDR3 contains 12 residues. Trimming pared 0 bases from V and 5 bases from J, leaving 4 bases between. Per germline, CDR1 SGHNT and CDR2 YENEEA. The data derive from a study of T-cell reconstitution after alpha-beta-depleted transplantation in children. TCRbeta library construction was performed incorporating unique molecular identifiers. TCRdb re-derived calls from the PCR reads in MiXCR, one entry per CDR3 protein. The profile shows 4,300 or so distinct CDR3 sequences, about an eighth of them singletons. The specimen was PBMCs, mostly from graft donor cells, collected 60 days after TCRalphabeta/CD19-depleted stem cell transplant. The TCR sequence derives from a male patient aged 2 to 10 who had a stem cell transplant for acute lymphoblastic leukemia, so the T cells may come from the graft donor. The rearrangement joins TRBV11-3 to TRBJ2-5, with D unresolved. The CDR3 DNA reads as TGTGCCAGCAGCTTAGACGGGGAGACCCAGTACTTC. It is translated as CASSLDGETQYF.